The TCR beta chain under discussion was sequenced for a study of T cells in Graves' hyperthyroidism and ophthalmopathy. Study-level points and caveats: The majority of expanded thyroid clonotypes above 0.001 also appeared in blood. Ophthalmopathy could be told apart from stable hyperthyroidism with a 13 V-J model.

The CDR3 regions of TCR beta were amplified from RNA transcripts. RT-PCR in the first round (using the HTBI primer set) targeted the TCR CDR3. MiXCR, applied by TCRdb to the multiplex PCR reads, yields one record per CDR3 protein. The sample shows 700,000 or so distinct CDR3 sequences, roughly 17% of them seen only once. Hyperthyroidism was newly diagnosed in patients aged 18 to 65 (duration under 2 months). Diagnosing involved the use of clinical symptoms, serum thyroxine and TRAb, thyroid ultrasound and orbital computed tomography. This clonotype was found many times. Its specificity is not known. CDR1 MDHEN and CDR2 SYDVKM come from the germline V gene. CDR3 length: 10 residues. Trimming stripped 8 bases from V and 2 bases from J, with 4 bases between.

The receptor's source is a man aged 18-30 years with Graves' hyperthyroidism. Sequenced input: blood. The chain combines TRBV28 with TRBJ2-7, with D uncertain. CDR3: CASGPYEQYF. The CDR3 DNA is TGTGCCAGCGGTCCCTACGAGCAGTACTTC.